Each of the 17 T cell receptor beta chains below was sequenced from the same sample in a study of T cells in Graves' hyperthyroidism and ophthalmopathy. RNA transcripts provided the source from which TCR beta CDR3 regions were amplified. HTBI primers drove first-round RT-PCR of the TCR CDR3. TCRdb reprocessed the multiplex PCR reads with MiXCR, giving one entry per CDR3 protein. The table shows roughly 93,000 distinct CDR3 sequences, with under 65% occurring only once. Sequencing was performed on blood. Every receptor here comes from a woman aged 35 to 49 with Graves' hyperthyroidism.

The chain joins TRBV20-1 to TRBJ2-5; the match to TRBD1 covers 8 bases. The CDR3 spans 13 residues. Germline-derived CDR1 and CDR2 are DFQATT and SNEGSKA (reference sequence). With 5 bases clipped from V and 6 bases from J, the junction kept 8 bases outside the gene matches. CDR3 DNA sequence: TGCAGTGCTTTCGGACAGGGAAGGAAGACCCAGTACTTC. Its protein is CSAFGQGRKTQYF.

This clonotype has a count of ten or more. V is TRBV6-6 and J is TRBJ2-2; D may match TRBD1 or TRBD2 (6 bases each). The V and J ends lost 7 bases and 5 bases respectively, with 20 bases between them. In germline, CDR1 is MNHNY, CDR2 SVGAGI (reference sequence). CDR3 length: 16 residues. In nucleotides, the CDR3 is TGTGCCAGCACCACGGGCCCTAGAGGGGGGACCGGGGAGCTGTTTTTT. As protein: CASTTGPRGGTGELFF.

This clonotype has a count of ten or more. V gene TRBV29-1 combines with J gene TRBJ2-5, with D possibly TRBD2 on 6 matching bases. The CDR3 extends over 12 amino acids. Germline CDR1 is SQVTM and CDR2 is ANQGSEA. Trimming took 4 bases from V and 1 from J, leaving 7 bases between them. The CDR3 nucleotides read TGCAGCGTTGCCGGGGGCCAAGAGACCCAGTACTTC. This gives the protein CSVAGGQETQYF.

The chain carries TRBV7-9 and TRBJ2-7, with TRBD2 identical over 8 bases. The germline V gene encodes CDR1 SEHNR and CDR2 FQNEAQ (reference sequence). Germline trimming cut 6 bases from V and 4 bases from J; bases unmatched to any gene: 5. The length of the CDR3 is 13 residues. As DNA, the CDR3 is TGTGCCAGCAGTAAGCGGGAGACATACGAGCAGTACTTC. Its protein product is CASSKRETYEQYF.

The CDR3 is CASSQEPGATGELFF. Here the CDR3 DNA reads TGTGCCAGCAGCCAAGAACCCGGCGCCACCGGGGAGCTGTTTTTT. V gene TRBV7-2 combines with J gene TRBJ2-2; D remains ambiguous. V was cut by 5 bases and J by 4 bases, with 14 bases left in between. Germline V gene data show CDR1 as SGHTA and CDR2 as FQGNSA. The CDR3 has 15 residues.

This chain joins TRBV7-3 and TRBJ1-5; 9 nucleotides agree with TRBD1. The length of the CDR3 is 15 residues. The V gene's germline CDR1 is SGHTA and CDR2 FQGTGA. V trimming: 3 bases; J trimming: 5 bases; junction bases outside the gene matches: 5. The chain's CDR3 is CASSFTGTGYQPQHF. DNA for the CDR3: TGTGCCAGCAGCTTCACCGGGACAGGGTATCAGCCCCAGCATTTT.

The chain employs TRBV9 and TRBJ2-5; weak D call: TRBD2 (7 bases). V was pared by 4 bases and J by 9 bases, with 13 bases between. Germline assignment: CDR1 SGDLS and CDR2 YYNGEE. The CDR3 has 12 residues. The CDR3 is CASSQGGGAQYF. The CDR3 DNA reads as TGTGCCAGCAGCCAAGGGGGGGGGGCCCAGTACTTC.

The sample holds one count of this clonotype. The junction differs from germline at one of its ends, possibly a read error. The J gene is TRBJ1-1, the V gene TRBV29-1; TRBD1 might be the D (6 bases). Germline assignment: CDR1 SQVTM and CDR2 ANQGSEA. The CDR3 contains 14 residues. CDR3 bases: TGCCGCGTCCAGGGTGGGGTTGGGGACACTGAAGCTCTCTTT. It yields the protein CRVQGGVGDTEALF.

This clonotype was observed many times. The chain links TRBV7-2 to TRBJ1-1; no clear D gene. V was pared by 1 base and J by 5 bases, with 8 bases between. The CDR3 totals 13 residues. Germline-derived CDR1 and CDR2 are SGHTA and FQGNSA. CDR3 coding DNA: TGTGCCAGCAGCTTAGTTTATGGGACTGAAGCTTTCTTT. The encoded protein is CASSLVYGTEAFF.

This clonotype qualifies as medium-sized. V is TRBV20-1 and J is TRBJ1-4; D unclear. CDR1 DFQATT and CDR2 SNEGSKA come from the germline V gene (reference sequence). This CDR3 has 11 residues. This CDR3 is CSVRTNEKLFF. The CDR3 coding sequence is TGCAGCGTGCGTACTAATGAAAAACTGTTTTTT.

This clonotype has at least ten counts. The V gene is TRBV27, the J gene TRBJ2-7; D ambiguous. The germline gives CDR1 MNHEY, CDR2 SMNVEV (reference sequence). The CDR3 consists of 9 residues. V was shortened by 10 bases and J by 7 bases, with 8 bases between the two germline ends. CDR3 in DNA: TGTGCCATCTGTGGGGAGCAGTACTTC. It yields the protein CAICGEQYF.

The chain combines TRBV29-1 with TRBJ1-2, with D possibly TRBD1 on 5 matching bases. CDR3 length: 13 amino acids. Trimming took 5 bases from V and 1 from J, leaving 11 bases between them. In germline, CDR1 is SQVTM, CDR2 ANQGSEA. The CDR3 DNA follows: TGCAGCGTTCCCAAGACAGATAACTATGGCTACACCTTC. It encodes CSVPKTDNYGYTF.

This clonotype came up many times. The rearrangement joins TRBV12-3 or TRBV12-4 to TRBJ2-5; 8 bases are shared with TRBD1. This CDR3 region has 12 residues. V was pared by 5 bases and J by 9 bases, with 5 bases of the junction left unmatched. In DNA, the CDR3 is TGTGCCAGCAGTAAACAGGGGGTGGCCCAGTACTTC. Its protein product is CASSKQGVAQYF.

To note about this clonotype: It may be a read error: a sequence one base away is much more abundant. The chain links TRBV12-3 or TRBV12-4 to TRBJ2-7, with D perhaps being TRBD1 or TRBD2 (5 bases each). The CDR3 is made up of 16 amino acids. Trimming pared 5 bases from V and 5 bases from J, leaving 22 bases between. As DNA, the CDR3 is TGTGCCAGCAGTCCCCCGGGACCAAAAAGCCGGCACGAGCAGTACTTC. Translation gives CASSPPGPKSRHEQYF.

J is TRBJ1-5 and V is TRBV7-9, with D unclear. Trimming took off 5 bases at V and 4 bases at J, with 9 bases between the two ends. Germline CDR1 reads SEHNR; CDR2 reads FQNEAQ (reference sequence). The CDR3 runs 13 residues. Here the CDR3 DNA reads TGTGCCAGCAGCGGTCCGATGAATCAGCCCCAGCATTTT. Translated: CASSGPMNQPQHF. Drawing the rest from reference TRBV7-9 and TRBJ1-5, the complete variable domain is DTGVSQNPRHKITKRGQNVTFRCDPISEHNRLYWYRQTLGQGPEFLTYFQNEAQLEKSRLLSDRFSAERPKGSFSTLEIQRTEQGDSAMYLCASSGPMNQPQHFGDGTRLSIL.

The chain uses TRBV7-8 and TRBJ1-4; D not resolved. Trimming took 5 bases from V and 4 from J, leaving 20 bases between them. The CDR3 loop spans 17 amino acids. Germline V CDR1 and CDR2: SGHVS, FQNEAQ. The CDR3 here is CASSPTSGPWGNEKLFF. The DNA for the CDR3 is TGTGCCAGCAGCCCGACTAGCGGACCCTGGGGTAATGAAAAACTGTTTTTT.

This clonotype was observed many times. CDR3 region: CASSEARRGYTF. The CDR3 DNA reads as TGTGCCAGCAGTGAAGCGCGGCGTGGCTACACCTTC. The chain carries TRBV2 and TRBJ1-2; no clear D. The germline V gene has CDR1 SNHLY and CDR2 FYNNEI. V lost 0 bases to trimming and J lost 7 bases, with 6 bases between them. The CDR3 covers 12 residues.